A single sample is the source of the 22 T cell receptor beta chains below, sequenced in a study of cytomegalovirus exposure and HLA in healthy donors. Primers included in the PCR were 60 Vbeta and 13 Jbeta primers. This table comes from immunoSEQ multiplex PCR, and its TCRdb copy is limited to in-frame clones, with some not included. There are 150,000 to 200,000 clones in the sample; 70% to 90% occur only once, and about 2.1% lies in the top ten. Input material: PBMCs. The origin of the receptors is a young man in good health and CMV-seropositive.

With regard to this clone: One junction end disagrees with the germline gene, perhaps due to a read error. Distinct nucleotide sequences in the sample also encode this CDR3. This chain links TRBV4-1 with TRBJ2-7; TRBD2 matches 11 bases. The CDR3 is made up of 17 amino acids. Germline V gives CDR1 MGHRA, CDR2 YSYEKL. The CDR3 region is CASSQDPSGGSSYEQYF. The CDR3 region has the DNA TGCGCCAGCAGCCAAGACCCTAGCGGGGGGAGCTCCTATGAGCAGTACTTC.

The chain has TRBV4-3 and TRBJ1-1; 11 bases align to TRBD1. The CDR3 consists of 15 residues. From germline, CDR1 is LGHNA and CDR2 YSLEER. With 1 base clipped from V and 12 bases from J, the junction kept 10 bases outside the gene matches. The CDR3 here is CASSQGAGTGGGTFF. In DNA, the CDR3 is TGCGCCAGCAGCCAAGGCGCCGGGACAGGGGGAGGAACTTTCTTT.

As regards this clone: Different DNA sequences within this sample yield the same CDR3. The chain has TRBV7-9 and TRBJ1-2, with 7 nucleotides matching TRBD1. Losses at the gene ends were 5 bases for V and 2 bases for J; bases not matched to a gene: 5. The CDR3 has 14 amino acids. CDR1 SEHNR and CDR2 FQNEAQ come from the germline V gene (reference sequence). The CDR3 DNA follows: TGTGCCAGCAGCACAGGGGCTGTAAACTATGGCTACACCTTC. Its translation: CASSTGAVNYGYTF.

In DNA, the CDR3 is TGTGCCAGCAGCTCTGCGACTAGCGGGGGATCACAAGAGACCCAGTACTTC. It is translated as CASSSATSGGSQETQYF. The chain uses TRBV5-4 and TRBJ2-5; 12 nucleotides agree with TRBD2. From germline, CDR1 is SGHNT and CDR2 YYREEE (reference sequence). J lost 2 bases, V lost 3 bases, and 8 bases had no gene match. The CDR3 consists of 17 residues.

The chain employs TRBV18 and TRBJ1-1; D remains ambiguous. The CDR3 is 15 residues long. Germline lookup yields CDR1 KGHSH and CDR2 LQKENI. The V end lost 4 bases, the J end lost 5 bases, and 17 bases lay between the germline ends. CDR3 coding DNA: TGTGCCAGCTCACTAGGACCCATCACGGGGACTGAAGCTTTCTTT. As protein: CASSLGPITGTEAFF.

The V call is TRBV6-1, the J call TRBJ1-6; D may be TRBD1 (6 bases). V lost 0 bases to trimming and J lost 10 bases, with 13 bases between them. CDR1 MNHNS and CDR2 SASEGT come from the germline V gene. This CDR3 is built from 15 residues. The CDR3 protein is CASSEAPTGSSPLHF. CDR3 nucleotide sequence: TGTGCCAGCAGTGAAGCGCCAACAGGGTCATCACCCCTCCACTTT.

This chain uses TRBV18 with TRBJ2-2; D unclear. V lost 1 base and J 6 bases, leaving 6 bases between the germline ends. Germline values: CDR1 KGHSH, CDR2 LQKENI. CDR3 size: 13 residues. The CDR3 protein is CASSPRGAGELFF. In DNA, the CDR3 is TGTGCCAGCTCACCACGTGGAGCCGGGGAGCTGTTTTTT.

In regard to this clone: Other nucleotide sequences in the sample specify the same CDR3. The chain employs TRBV5-1 and TRBJ1-1; tentative D call: TRBD1 (6 bases). The CDR3 has 13 residues. Trimming left V 1 base short and J 3 bases short, with 7 bases between. From germline, CDR1 is SGHRS and CDR2 YFSETQ. CDR3 in amino acids: CASSLQGYTEAFF. The CDR3 region has the DNA TGCGCCAGCAGCTTGCAGGGGTACACTGAAGCTTTCTTT. Drawing the rest from reference TRBV5-1 and TRBJ1-1, the complete variable domain is KAGVTQTPRYLIKTRGQQVTLSCSPISGHRSVSWYQQTPGQGLQFLFEYFSETQRNKGNFPGRFSGRQFSNSRSEMNVSTLELGDSALYLCASSLQGYTEAFFGQGTRLTVV.

The chain recombines TRBV19 with TRBJ2-6; 7 bases map to TRBD1. V gave up 6 bases and J gave up 0 bases; unmatched junction bases: 8. The CDR3 length is 17 residues. Germline CDR1 and CDR2: LNHDA and SQIVND (reference sequence). The CDR3, as DNA: TGTGCCAGTAGAAGGCAAACAGGGGCCTCTGGGGCCAACGTCCTGACTTTC. This encodes CASRRQTGASGANVLTF.

The gene calls are TRBV4-3 and TRBJ2-7; TRBD2 matches at 10 bases. This CDR3 is built from 15 residues. Trimming took 2 bases from V and 0 from J; bases not matched to a gene: 1. Germline CDR1 reads LGHNA; CDR2 reads YSLEER. The DNA for the CDR3 is TGCGCCAGCAGCCAACTAGCGGGGGCCTCCTACGAGCAGTACTTC. This translates into CASSQLAGASYEQYF.

The chain is built from TRBV6-5 and TRBJ1-2, with TRBD1 matching over 9 bases. The CDR3 loop spans 14 amino acids. CDR1 and CDR2 (germline): MNHEY, SVGAGI. Trimming cost V 6 bases and J 8 bases; bases outside gene matches: 10. DNA of the CDR3: TGTGCCAGCAGATCCCCCCGGACAGGGGACGGCTACACCTTC. As protein: CASRSPRTGDGYTF.

The chain employs TRBV27 and TRBJ1-1; D may be TRBD1 (5 bases). Per germline, CDR1 MNHEY and CDR2 SMNVEV (reference sequence). The CDR3 consists of 15 residues. V was cut by 6 bases and J by 3 bases, with 17 bases left in between. The CDR3 DNA reads as TGTGCCAGCAGCCACCTAAGGGGCAGGGACACTGAAGCTTTCTTT. Translating it yields CASSHLRGRDTEAFF.

This clone was observed once. V gene TRBV4-1 combines with J gene TRBJ2-1; TRBD1 agrees at 10 bases. The CDR3 is 14 amino acids. In germline, CDR1 is MGHRA, CDR2 YSYEKL. Trimming cost V 2 bases and J 7 bases; bases outside gene matches: 2. The CDR3 nucleotides are TGCGCCAGCAGCCAATGGGACAGGGGTAATGAGCAGTTCTTC. This codes for CASSQWDRGNEQFF.

This chain links TRBV5-1 with TRBJ1-2, with a possible D match to TRBD1 (5 bases). V dropped 4 bases and J dropped 0 bases, with 13 bases sitting between them. The germline CDR1 and CDR2 sequences are SGHRS and YFSETQ. The CDR3 consists of 15 residues. CDR3 residues: CASSVNGAPNYGYTF. CDR3 sequence (DNA): TGCGCCAGCAGCGTAAATGGGGCTCCTAACTATGGCTACACCTTC.

Notes on this clone: An end of the junction differs from the germline gene, which may be a read error. V gene TRBV5-1 combines with J gene TRBJ2-6; 7 nucleotides agree with TRBD2. The germline gives CDR1 SGHRS, CDR2 YFSETQ. The CDR3 loop spans 17 amino acids. CDR3 residues: CASSFRAGVSGANGLTF. The CDR3 DNA reads TGCGCCAGCAGCTTTCGGGCGGGAGTCTCTGGGGCCAACGGCCTGACTTTC.

This clone was picked up a small number of times. An end of the junction differs from the germline gene, which may be a read error. This chain joins TRBV7-9 and TRBJ1-3; D gene ambiguous. This CDR3 comprises 14 residues. In germline, CDR1 is SEHNR, CDR2 FQNEAQ (reference sequence). CDR3 loop: CSSSLSPESNTIYF. The CDR3, as DNA: TGTTCCAGCAGCTTAAGTCCCGAGTCGAACACCATATATTTT.

The chain recombines TRBV4-1 with TRBJ1-4; D might be TRBD1 (6 bases). CDR3 length equals 13 residues. In germline, CDR1 is MGHRA, CDR2 YSYEKL. The V and J ends lost 3 bases and 7 bases respectively, with 9 bases between them. CDR3 protein: CASSQGGREKLFF. The CDR3 DNA follows: TGCGCCAGCAGCCAGGGGGGGCGTGAAAAACTGTTTTTT.

This clone was detected a few times. The V gene is TRBV11-3, the J gene TRBJ1-5; a weak D match, TRBD1 (5 bases). There are 17 residues in the CDR3. Trimming shortened V by 0 bases and J by 6 bases, and 18 bases separated the two germline ends. Germline assignment: CDR1 SGHNT and CDR2 YENEEA. The DNA for the CDR3 is TGTGCCAGCAGCTTAGATCACCCAGGGAAAAGTCGTCAGCCCCAGCATTTT. Protein sequence: CASSLDHPGKSRQPQHF.

The J gene is TRBJ2-1, the V gene TRBV27; TRBD2 matches at 11 bases. Germline V gene data show CDR1 as MNHEY and CDR2 as SMNVEV (reference sequence). V lost 5 bases to trimming and J lost 2 bases; unmatched junction nucleotides: 5. The CDR3 has 16 amino acids. CDR3 region: CASSASGGPTYNEQFF. The DNA for the CDR3 is TGTGCCAGCAGTGCTAGCGGGGGGCCTACCTACAATGAGCAGTTCTTC.

This clone was seen once. The J gene is TRBJ1-6, the V gene TRBV6-5; 9 nucleotides match TRBD1. With 6 bases clipped from V and 8 bases from J, the junction kept 5 bases outside the gene matches. CDR3 length equals 14 residues. Germline-derived CDR1 and CDR2 are MNHEY and SVGAGI. The chain's CDR3 is CASSPGQGYSPLHF. The CDR3 DNA is TGTGCCAGCAGCCCGGGACAGGGTTATTCACCCCTCCACTTT.

This clone was detected once. The V gene is TRBV15, the J gene TRBJ1-1, with a tentative D call TRBD1 (5 bases). CDR1 is LNHNV and CDR2 is YYDKDF in the germline V gene (reference sequence). V lost 0 bases and J lost 6, with 17 bases in between. The CDR3 covers 16 residues. CDR3 coding DNA: TGTGCCACCAGCAGAGAAGGGGTTGTGGTGGGCGCTGAAGCTTTCTTT. Translated, it gives CATSREGVVVGAEAFF.

J is TRBJ1-4 and V is TRBV5-5, with D perhaps TRBD1 (5 bases). Germline CDR1 SGHKS, CDR2 YYEKEE (reference sequence). The CDR3 is made up of 13 amino acids. Deletions cut 1 base from V and 10 bases from J, with 11 bases between. CDR3 sequence (DNA): TGTGCCAGCAGCTTGTTGCAGGGCGGAAAACTGTTTTTT. This codes for CASSLLQGGKLFF.